What follows are 25 T cell receptor beta chains derived from one specimen sequenced in a study of OX40 agonist ivuxolimab in advanced cancers. Here immunoSEQ multiplex PCR was the method, and the copy in TCRdb shows in-frame clones only, minus some. Altogether some 62,000 clones are present, 79% being singletons, with the ten largest covering approximately 10%. The sample in question was CD4+ or CD8+ T cells sorted from blood, obtained in a trial of the OX40 agonist ivuxolimab. The receptors were gathered from an adult with an advanced solid tumor such as melanoma, head and neck, liver or kidney cancer.

V and J are TRBV4-1 and TRBJ2-3; 10 bases align to TRBD2. The CDR3 is made up of 17 amino acids. The J segment lost 3 bases and the V segment lost 1 base, leaving 7 bases of the junction unmatched. CDR1 and CDR2 from the germline V gene are MGHRA and YSYEKL. The CDR3 bases are TGCGCCAGCAGCCAAGGTCCTAGCGGGGGAGTGACAGATACGCAGTATTTT. Protein: CASSQGPSGGVTDTQYF.

The chain recombines TRBV9 with TRBJ1-2; D unresolved. V lost 0 bases and J 8 bases, leaving 11 bases between the germline ends. Germline-derived CDR1 and CDR2 are SGDLS and YYNGEE. The CDR3 covers 13 residues. CDR3 sequence: CASSVVPAGGYTF. In nucleotides, the CDR3 is TGTGCCAGCAGCGTAGTGCCAGCGGGGGGCTACACCTTC.

Note on this clone: The junction departs from the called germline gene at one end, perhaps through a read error. The chain recombines TRBV11-2 with TRBJ1-2; 7 bases agree with TRBD1. CDR3 length: 12 residues. Looked up from germline, CDR1 is SGHAT and CDR2 is FQNNGV. The CDR3 region has the DNA TGTGCCAGCAGCTTCGGGACAGTCGACTTCGCCTTC. As protein: CASSFGTVDFAF.

The chain combines TRBV27 with TRBJ1-1; weak D call: TRBD1 (5 bases). CDR3 length: 15 amino acids. Germline CDR1 MNHEY, CDR2 SMNVEV (reference sequence). V dropped 9 bases and J dropped 0 bases, with 17 bases sitting between them. This CDR3 is CASQRQIKMNTEAFF. The CDR3 DNA is TGTGCCAGTCAACGACAGATTAAAATGAACACTGAAGCTTTCTTT.

V gene TRBV27 combines with J gene TRBJ1-5; D not resolved. The V and J ends lost 0 bases and 6 bases respectively, with 9 bases between them. Per the germline V gene, CDR1 is MNHEY and CDR2 is SMNVEV (reference sequence). The CDR3 is 14 residues long. For the CDR3, the DNA is TGTGCCAGCAGTTTATCTAGCAGGTTTCAGCCCCAGCATTTT. Translation: CASSLSSRFQPQHF.

The CDR3, as DNA: TGTGCCAGCAGTTACTCTAGGGGGAATTCACCCCTCCACTTT. Amino acid sequence: CASSYSRGNSPLHF. The rearrangement uses TRBV6-6 and TRBJ1-6, with D possibly being TRBD1 (6 bases). The germline V gene has CDR1 MNHNY and CDR2 SVGAGI (reference sequence). Between the trimmed V and J ends, which lost 0 bases and 7 bases, there was a span of 7 bases. CDR3 size: 14 residues.

This clone was detected many times. This rearrangement joins TRBV7-3 to TRBJ1-2; the match to TRBD1 covers 7 bases. The CDR3 has 14 amino acids. V trimming: 5 bases; J trimming: 4 bases; junction bases outside the gene matches: 7. The germline V gene encodes CDR1 SGHTA and CDR2 FQGTGA. CDR3 coding DNA: TGTGCCAGCAGCCTCCAGGGACAGATCTATGGCTACACCTTC. This sequence encodes CASSLQGQIYGYTF.

The chain uses TRBV5-1 and TRBJ2-1, with TRBD1 matching 10 bases. The CDR3 is made up of 15 amino acids. The V gene end was trimmed by 3 bases and the J gene end by 3 bases; junction bases not matched to a gene: 3. Germline loops: CDR1 SGHRS, CDR2 YFSETQ. CDR3 coding DNA: TGCGCCAGCAGCTCCGGACAGGGGGACTACAATGAGCAGTTCTTC. Translated, it gives CASSSGQGDYNEQFF.

This chain links TRBV29-1 with TRBJ1-1; a possible D gene is TRBD1 (6 bases). Trimming took 5 bases from V and 5 from J, leaving 18 bases between them. Germline V gives CDR1 SQVTM, CDR2 ANQGSEA. The length of the CDR3 is 14 residues. CDR3 amino acids: CSVSPRGEGTEAFF. CDR3 nucleotides: TGCAGCGTTTCGCCCAGGGGAGAAGGGACTGAAGCTTTCTTT.

This chain uses TRBV7-3 with TRBJ1-1; tentatively, D is TRBD1 (5 bases). Germline V gives CDR1 SGHTA, CDR2 FQGTGA. V lost 5 bases and J lost 0, with 16 bases in between. The CDR3 contains 16 residues. The CDR3, as DNA: TGTGCCAGCAGCATGTATGGGGCGGGGATGAACACTGAAGCTTTCTTT. It encodes CASSMYGAGMNTEAFF. Supplemented by reference TRBV7-3 and TRBJ1-1, the full variable domain reads GAGVSQTPSNKVTEKGKYVELRCDPISGHTALYWYRQSLGQGPEFLIYFQGTGAADDSGLPNDRFFAVRPEGSVSTLKIQRTERGDSAVYLCASSMYGAGMNTEAFFGQGTRLTVV.

V usage is TRBV27 and J usage is TRBJ2-7; tentatively, D is TRBD1 or TRBD2 (5 bases each). CDR3 length: 12 residues. V dropped 5 bases and J dropped 1 base, with 6 bases sitting between them. Germline V lookup: CDR1 MNHEY, CDR2 SMNVEV (reference sequence). The CDR3 nucleotides read TGTGCCAGCAGTGGGGGTTCCTACGAGCAGTACTTC. It yields the protein CASSGGSYEQYF.

The chain has TRBV2 and TRBJ2-7; TRBD1 matches at 7 bases. The germline CDR1 and CDR2 sequences are SNHLY and FYNNEI. Unmatched junction bases numbered 6, after V lost 3 bases and J lost 4 bases. The CDR3 sequence is 14 residues long. CDR3 protein: CASSEAGGRYEQYF. Here the CDR3 DNA reads TGTGCCAGCAGTGAGGCAGGGGGAAGGTACGAGCAGTACTTC.

As to this clone: A read error may account for a junction end that differs from germline. The chain uses TRBV29-1 and TRBJ2-7; D is unclear. Looked up from germline, CDR1 is SQVTM and CDR2 is ANQGSEA. The CDR3 sequence is 13 residues long. The CDR3 region has the DNA TGCAGCGTAGAAGGGAAAAGACCCTACGAGCAGTACTTC. This sequence encodes CSVEGKRPYEQYF.

The rearrangement joins TRBV19 to TRBJ2-2, with D hard to call. The germline V gene encodes CDR1 LNHDA and CDR2 SQIVND (reference sequence). Trimming pared 0 bases from V and 2 bases from J, leaving 10 bases between. The CDR3 length is 16 residues. The CDR3 region has the DNA TGTGCCAGTAGTATAGATAGCCAAATCAACACCGGGGAGCTGTTTTTT. This codes for CASSIDSQINTGELFF.

The chain carries TRBV7-2 and TRBJ2-7; 10 bases match TRBD2. Germline V gene sequence: CDR1 SGHTA, CDR2 FQGNSA. J lost 3 bases, V lost 4 bases, and 12 bases had no gene match. The CDR3 totals 17 residues. Here the CDR3 reads CASSYRGAGGDNYEQYF. CDR3 in DNA: TGTGCCAGCAGCTACCGGGGAGCGGGAGGGGACAACTACGAGCAGTACTTC.

The chain joins TRBV2 to TRBJ2-1; D not resolved. V dropped 0 bases and J dropped 12 bases, with 12 bases sitting between them. CDR1 and CDR2 (germline): SNHLY, FYNNEI. This CDR3 has 13 residues. The CDR3 loop reads CASSEAHGVGQFF. Written as DNA, the CDR3 is TGTGCCAGCAGTGAAGCGCATGGGGTCGGGCAGTTCTTC.

The chain recombines TRBV4-3 with TRBJ2-7, with 10 nucleotides matching TRBD2. Trimming at V came to 1 base and at J to 2 bases, leaving 2 bases not matched to a gene. The CDR3 runs 15 residues. Germline values: CDR1 LGHNA, CDR2 YSLEER. The CDR3 is CASSQVTSGAYEQYF. The CDR3, as DNA: TGCGCCAGCAGCCAAGTTACTAGCGGGGCCTACGAGCAGTACTTC.

The genes are TRBV27 and TRBJ2-1; TRBD2 matches 11 bases. The CDR3 contains 16 residues. Germline values: CDR1 MNHEY, CDR2 SMNVEV (reference sequence). V shed 1 base, J shed 7 bases, and the junction held 6 bases outside the gene matches. The CDR3 reads CASSLWGLAEANEQFF. CDR3 coding DNA: TGTGCCAGCAGTTTATGGGGACTAGCGGAGGCAAATGAGCAGTTCTTC.

This sequence joins TRBV7-9 and TRBJ1-6, with 9 bases matching TRBD1. CDR3 length: 16 residues. V gave up 5 bases and J gave up 3 bases; unmatched junction bases: 5. Germline V gives CDR1 SEHNR, CDR2 FQNEAQ (reference sequence). CDR3 protein: CASSQDRGFYNSPLHF. CDR3 DNA: TGTGCCAGCAGCCAGGACAGGGGTTTCTATAATTCACCCCTCCACTTT.

CDR3 in DNA: TGTGCCAGCATCAAAGGGGGCCTGGGTACTGAAGCTTTCTTT. This encodes CASIKGGLGTEAFF. The chain joins TRBV27 to TRBJ1-1, with TRBD1 matching over 7 bases. V lost 7 bases to trimming and J lost 5 bases; unmatched junction nucleotides: 10. In germline, CDR1 is MNHEY, CDR2 SMNVEV (reference sequence). CDR3 length equals 14 residues.

The chain combines TRBV7-2 with TRBJ1-2; no clear D gene. Between the trimmed V and J ends, which lost 4 bases and 2 bases, there was a span of 14 bases. The germline CDR1 and CDR2 sequences are SGHTA and FQGNSA. The CDR3 runs to 15 residues. CDR3 residues: CASSSPSASNYGYTF. Here the CDR3 DNA reads TGTGCCAGCAGCTCCCCCTCGGCTTCAAACTATGGCTACACCTTC.

The rearrangement joins TRBV5-1 to TRBJ2-7; 16 bases agree with TRBD2. The J segment lost 3 bases and the V segment lost 3 bases, leaving 6 bases of the junction unmatched. CDR1 and CDR2 from the germline V gene are SGHRS and YFSETQ. The CDR3 totals 17 residues. This chain's CDR3 is CASSSGTSGRAGYEQYF. DNA of the CDR3: TGCGCCAGCAGCTCCGGGACTAGCGGGAGGGCTGGCTACGAGCAGTACTTC.

The V and J genes are TRBV5-5 and TRBJ2-1; D is undetermined. CDR3 length: 16 amino acids. Per the germline V gene, CDR1 is SGHKS and CDR2 is YYEKEE (reference sequence). V was trimmed by 4 bases and J by 8 bases, leaving 22 bases between them. DNA for the CDR3: TGTGCCAGCAGCCCCCAAAGTCTCCCCGGAAGGGATGAGCAGTTCTTC. It yields the protein CASSPQSLPGRDEQFF.

A few counts support this clone. The rearrangement uses TRBV9 and TRBJ1-1, with D possibly matching TRBD1 (6 bases). V lost 3 bases and J lost 2, with 11 bases in between. CDR1 SGDLS and CDR2 YYNGEE come from the germline V gene. The CDR3 runs to 14 residues. For the CDR3, the DNA is TGTGCCAGCAGCGAGGACAGTACCAACACTGAAGCTTTCTTT. Protein sequence: CASSEDSTNTEAFF.

The rearrangement links TRBV7-2 to TRBJ2-3; 10 bases line up with TRBD2. Germline V gene sequence: CDR1 SGHTA, CDR2 FQGNSA. The CDR3 sequence is 14 residues long. V lost 7 bases and J lost 5; bases outside the gene matches: 6. The CDR3 protein is CASKAGGLIDTQYF. CDR3 sequence (DNA): TGTGCCAGCAAAGCGGGGGGGCTTATAGATACGCAGTATTTT. Using reference TRBV7-2 and TRBJ2-3 for the parts outside the CDR3, the full variable domain is GAGVSQSPSNKVTEKGKDVELRCDPISGHTALYWYRQSLGQGLEFLIYFQGNSAPDKSGLPSDRFSAERTGGSVSTLTIQRTQQEDSAVYLCASKAGGLIDTQYFGPGTRLTVL.